This T cell receptor beta chain was found in a study of regulatory T cells in long-lasting Graves disease. Noted time point: newly diagnosed GD, antithyroid drugs for less than 3 months. Extracted RNA from PBMCs served as the source of the TCR library. Arm-PCR of CDR3 regions and iRepertoire HTBI primers were used to build TCR beta libraries. MiXCR was run by TCRdb on the multiplex PCR reads, yielding one entry per CDR3 protein. Of a few hundred thousand distinct CDR3 sequences in the sample, around 20% were seen once. CDR3 length: 14 amino acids. Germline V gene lookup returns CDR1 SGHVS and CDR2 FQNEAQ. With 5 bases removed from V and 7 bases from J, the gap between germline ends came to 18 bases. As regards this clonotype: A far larger clone differs by one base, so this is likely a read error.

This receptor was obtained from a female donor with Graves disease. J is TRBJ2-7 and V is TRBV7-8; D uncertain. Sequencing was performed on peripheral blood mononuclear cells (PBMCs), taken at new diagnosis, from a patient treated with antithyroid drugs. The CDR3: CASSPPYGTKEQYF. The DNA for the CDR3 is TGTGCCAGCAGCCCCCCCTACGGAACGAAAGAGCAGTACTTC.